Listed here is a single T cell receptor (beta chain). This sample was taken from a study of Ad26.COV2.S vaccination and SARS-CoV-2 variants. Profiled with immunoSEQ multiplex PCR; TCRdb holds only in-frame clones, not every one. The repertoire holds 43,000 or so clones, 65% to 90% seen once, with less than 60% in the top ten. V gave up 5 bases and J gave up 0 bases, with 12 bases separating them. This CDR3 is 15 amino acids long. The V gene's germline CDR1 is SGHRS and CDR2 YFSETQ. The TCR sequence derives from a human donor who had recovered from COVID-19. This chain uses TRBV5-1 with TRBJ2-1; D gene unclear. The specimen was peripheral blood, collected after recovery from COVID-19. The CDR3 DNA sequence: TGCGCCAGCAGAGATCGCCTTAGCTCCTACAATGAGCAGTTCTTC. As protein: CASRDRLSSYNEQFF.